A single sample gave rise to the 26 T cell receptor beta chains below, sequenced in a study of shared clonotypes between healthy human individuals. The data were produced by immunoSEQ multiplex PCR, yet TCRdb's version contains in-frame clones alone and is incomplete. The data contain millions of clones, just over 90% of them singletons. The specimen was naive CD4+ T cells sorted from blood. Regarding subset: CD45RA+ positively selected. These receptor sequences come from a man younger than 30 in good health.

This chain connects TRBV10-3 to TRBJ2-2, with D perhaps TRBD1 (6 bases). The CDR3 consists of 14 residues. V lost 8 bases to trimming and J lost 4 bases, with 14 bases between them. Germline V gene data show CDR1 as ENHRY and CDR2 as SYGVKD. CDR3 nucleotides: TGTGCCATCGGGGGCCGGGGTACCACCGGGGAGCTGTTTTTT. Translation gives CAIGGRGTTGELFF.

This sequence joins TRBV10-3 and TRBJ2-7; tentative D call: TRBD1 (7 bases). The CDR3 spans 15 residues. V was trimmed by 4 bases and J by 5 bases, leaving 18 bases between them. Germline V lookup: CDR1 ENHRY, CDR2 SYGVKD. CDR3 in amino acids: CAISGTGRQGHEQYF. In DNA, the CDR3 is TGTGCCATCAGTGGGACCGGGAGACAGGGCCACGAGCAGTACTTC.

The chain links TRBV19 to TRBJ2-2; no clear D. V was pared by 6 bases and J by 2 bases, with 13 bases between. Germline V gene data show CDR1 as LNHDA and CDR2 as SQIVND (reference sequence). CDR3 size: 15 residues. The CDR3 nucleotides read TGTGCCAGTAGGAATGCGGCCCTTAACACCGGGGAGCTGTTTTTT. This sequence encodes CASRNAALNTGELFF.

This chain connects TRBV28 to TRBJ2-2; 8 bases agree with TRBD2. J gave up 0 bases and V 6 bases, and 6 bases lay outside the gene matches. The CDR3 sequence is 16 residues long. Germline V CDR1 and CDR2: MDHEN, SYDVKM. Here the CDR3 reads CASRSPGLANTGELFF. The CDR3 DNA reads TGTGCCAGCAGATCCCCGGGACTAGCGAACACCGGGGAGCTGTTTTTT.

The chain couples TRBV7-2 to TRBJ2-5; the D gene is possibly TRBD1 (5 bases). Near its end, the DNA agrees better with TRBJ2-7, so the J call may be wrong. There are 13 residues in the CDR3. Per germline, CDR1 SGHTA and CDR2 FQGNSA. CDR3 region: CASSKIVQGEQYF. CDR3 bases: TGTGCCAGCAGCAAGATAGTCCAGGGCGAGCAGTACTTC.

On this clone: The same CDR3 arises from other DNA sequences in this sample as well. This chain joins TRBV27 and TRBJ2-6; D is unclear. Trimming cost V 5 bases and J 1 base, with 6 bases left between them. The CDR3 has 14 residues. From germline, CDR1 is MNHEY and CDR2 SMNVEV (reference sequence). Here the CDR3 DNA reads TGTGCCAGCAGTCCCCTATCTGGGGCCAACGTCCTGACTTTC. Translation: CASSPLSGANVLTF.

This chain links TRBV6-5 with TRBJ1-4, with a tentative D call TRBD1 (6 bases). V was cut by 7 bases and J by 8 bases, with 17 bases left in between. This CDR3 is built from 14 residues. Looked up from germline, CDR1 is MNHEY and CDR2 is SVGAGI. The CDR3 DNA follows: TGTGCCAGCACCAAGGGTGGGGGGGGCGAAAAACTGTTTTTT. Encoded protein: CASTKGGGGEKLFF.

The chain is built from TRBV7-2 and TRBJ2-4; a weak D match, TRBD1 (5 bases). The CDR3 is 15 amino acids. The germline gives CDR1 SGHTA, CDR2 FQGNSA. V lost 2 bases and J lost 1, with 9 bases in between. CDR3: CASSLQGSAKNIQYF. In DNA form, the CDR3 reads TGTGCCAGCAGCTTACAGGGAAGCGCCAAAAACATTCAGTACTTC.

This clone showed up just a few times. The chain carries TRBV30 and TRBJ1-3, with no clear D. Germline assignment: CDR1 GTSNPN and CDR2 SVGIG (reference sequence). V was trimmed by 4 bases and J by 3 bases, leaving 7 bases between them. This CDR3 spans 12 amino acids. The CDR3 DNA follows: TGTGCCTGGAATAAGGATGGAAACACCATATATTTT. It translates to CAWNKDGNTIYF. Filled out from reference TRBV30 and TRBJ1-3, the complete variable domain reads SQTIHQWPATLVQPVGSPLSLECTVEGTSNPNLYWYRQAAGRGLQLLFYSVGIGQISSEVPQNLSASRPQDRQFILSSKKLLLSDSGFYLCAWNKDGNTIYFGEGSWLTVV.

The chain combines TRBV19 with TRBJ2-3; 8 nucleotides match TRBD1. V was clipped by 7 bases and J by 2 bases; unmatched bases: 11. The CDR3 is 16 amino acids. Germline V gene sequence: CDR1 LNHDA, CDR2 SQIVND (reference sequence). CDR3 sequence reads: CASTDGGRGHTDTQYF. The CDR3, as DNA: TGTGCCAGTACTGACGGGGGCAGGGGGCACACAGATACGCAGTATTTT.

The chain employs TRBV21-1 and TRBJ1-6; the D call of TRBD1 is as the table states it, not checked on the DNA. TRBV21-1 is recorded as a pseudogene. This CDR3 has 15 residues. This CDR3 is CASKGLGSPRSPLHF. As DNA, the CDR3 is TGTGCCAGCAAGGGGTTGGGGTCTCCGAGGTCACCCCTCCACTTT.

V gene TRBV30 combines with J gene TRBJ2-3, with D perhaps matching TRBD2 (5 bases). Trimming pared 4 bases from V and 1 base from J, leaving 6 bases between. CDR1 and CDR2 (germline): GTSNPN, SVGIG (reference sequence). CDR3 size: 12 residues. The CDR3 sequence is CAWNGGTDTQYF. In DNA, the CDR3 is TGTGCCTGGAACGGGGGCACAGATACGCAGTATTTT.

The chain carries TRBV7-2 and TRBJ2-7; 7 positions agree with TRBD1. Germline V gene sequence: CDR1 SGHTA, CDR2 FQGNSA. The junction had 8 bases not matched to a gene; V was cut back by 6 bases and J by 3 bases. This CDR3 has 14 amino acids. The chain's CDR3 is CASSPRGSRYEQYF. CDR3 sequence (DNA): TGTGCCAGCAGTCCCAGGGGGTCTCGCTACGAGCAGTACTTC.

The CDR3 loop reads CASSLDPGGSGNTIYF. In DNA form, the CDR3 reads TGTGCCAGCAGCCTCGACCCCGGGGGCTCTGGAAACACCATATATTTT. The chain has TRBV5-4 and TRBJ1-3, with D possibly being TRBD1 (5 bases). CDR1 and CDR2 from the germline V gene are SGHNT and YYREEE (reference sequence). The CDR3 extends over 16 amino acids. Trimming left V 4 bases short and J 0 bases short, with 14 bases between. The full variable domain, its missing parts supplied by reference TRBV5-4 and TRBJ1-3, is ETGVTQSPTHLIKTRGQQVTLRCSSQSGHNTVSWYQQALGQGPQFIFQYYREEENGRGNFPPRFSGLQFPNYSSELNVNALELDDSALYLCASSLDPGGSGNTIYFGEGSWLTVV.

The chain combines TRBV10-3 with TRBJ2-7, with 9 positions matching TRBD1. The CDR3 contains 14 residues. Germline CDR1 and CDR2: ENHRY and SYGVKD. V was clipped by 5 bases and J by 2 bases; unmatched bases: 4. The CDR3 DNA reads TGTGCCATCAGTAACCGGGACAGGGCCTACGAGCAGTACTTC. Protein product: CAISNRDRAYEQYF.

The V gene is TRBV6-6, the J gene TRBJ1-1, with 7 bases lining up with TRBD1. CDR1 is MNHNY, CDR2 SVGAGI, per germline (reference sequence). There are 14 residues in the CDR3. The ends lost 6 bases at V and 1 base at J; junction bases unmatched: 5. The CDR3 loop is CASSSTGKNTEAFF. Written as DNA, the CDR3 is TGTGCCAGCAGCTCGACAGGGAAGAACACTGAAGCTTTCTTT.

V and J are TRBV28 and TRBJ1-6, with 8 bases fitting TRBD1. Germline CDR1 is MDHEN and CDR2 is SYDVKM. Germline trimming cut 9 bases from V and 9 bases from J; bases unmatched to any gene: 10. The CDR3 sequence is 14 residues long. The CDR3 DNA follows: TGTGCCAGTCGACAGGGGACGCGGAGTTCACCCCTCCACTTT. It yields the protein CASRQGTRSSPLHF.

The chain recombines TRBV6-4 with TRBJ1-2; 7 positions match TRBD1. CDR1 is MRHNA, CDR2 SNTAGT, per germline. The J segment lost 3 bases and the V segment lost 2 bases, leaving 6 bases of the junction unmatched. This CDR3 contains 15 residues. The CDR3 DNA is TGTGCCAGCAGTGACGAGAAGGGGGCAGACTATGGCTACACCTTC. Translating it yields CASSDEKGADYGYTF.

This chain joins TRBV6-1 and TRBJ2-5; the match to TRBD1 covers 9 bases. Trimming cost V 6 bases and J 6 bases; bases outside gene matches: 11. The CDR3 contains 15 residues. Germline V gene lookup returns CDR1 MNHNS and CDR2 SASEGT. The CDR3 protein is CASSPNRQGEKTQYF. Here the CDR3 DNA reads TGTGCCAGCAGCCCGAATCGACAGGGGGAGAAGACCCAGTACTTC.

As for this clone: Other nucleotide sequences in the sample specify the same CDR3. The chain recombines TRBV11-3 with TRBJ2-7, with D perhaps assigned TRBD1 or TRBD2 (5 bases each). The CDR3 is made up of 14 amino acids. Per germline, CDR1 SGHNT and CDR2 YENEEA. Trimming cost V 3 bases and J 1 base, with 10 bases left between them. The CDR3 loop reads CASSLGRGSYEQYF. The CDR3 bases are TGTGCCAGCAGCTTGGGACGTGGGTCCTACGAGCAGTACTTC.

This chain connects TRBV5-4 to TRBJ1-3, with D possibly matching TRBD1 (6 bases). Germline CDR1 and CDR2: SGHNT and YYREEE (reference sequence). V gave up 1 base and J gave up 0 bases, with 11 bases separating them. The CDR3 is made up of 16 amino acids. As DNA, the CDR3 is TGTGCCAGCAGCTTGTCCCGGGACACCTCTGGAAACACCATATATTTT. It encodes CASSLSRDTSGNTIYF.

The rearrangement uses TRBV5-1 and TRBJ2-7; 16 bases line up with TRBD2. CDR1 SGHRS and CDR2 YFSETQ come from the germline V gene. This CDR3 contains 18 residues. The V gene end was trimmed by 1 base and the J gene end by 7 bases; junction bases not matched to a gene: 11. CDR3 sequence (DNA): TGCGCCAGCAGCTTGAAGGGACTAGCGGGGGGGCCGCCCCAGGAGCAGTACTTC. Protein: CASSLKGLAGGPPQEQYF.

The chain recombines TRBV30 with TRBJ2-1, with D unresolved. The CDR3 is 14 amino acids. Germline V gene data show CDR1 as GTSNPN and CDR2 as SVGIG (reference sequence). V shed 4 bases and J shed 8 bases, with 18 bases lying between them. The CDR3 spells CAWTEYPEQDEQFF. CDR3 sequence (DNA): TGTGCCTGGACCGAATACCCGGAGCAGGATGAGCAGTTCTTC.

The chain carries TRBV5-1 and TRBJ2-1; the D gene is possibly TRBD1 (5 bases). This CDR3 contains 14 residues. The germline gives CDR1 SGHRS, CDR2 YFSETQ. V was cut by 2 bases and J by 0 bases, with 6 bases left in between. CDR3 residues: CASSFGASYNEQFF. The DNA for the CDR3 is TGCGCCAGCAGCTTTGGGGCCTCCTACAATGAGCAGTTCTTC.

The chain links TRBV5-4 to TRBJ1-3, with TRBD1 matching over 10 bases. Trimming took 3 bases from V and 8 from J; bases not matched to a gene: 5. This CDR3 comprises 14 residues. CDR1 SGHNT and CDR2 YYREEE come from the germline V gene (reference sequence). CDR3 nucleotides: TGTGCCAGCAGCTCCCGGGACAGGGGACACACCATATATTTT. It is translated as CASSSRDRGHTIYF.

This clone was counted once. Germline and junction disagree at one end, which may indicate a read error. The V gene is TRBV7-9, the J gene TRBJ1-2, with D possibly TRBD1 on 6 matching bases. CDR3 length equals 18 residues. CDR1 and CDR2 from the germline V gene are SEHNR and FQNEAQ (reference sequence). CDR3 residues: CASSPPIGGKRDRTDKRF. In nucleotides, the CDR3 is TGTGCCAGCAGCCCACCTATAGGGGGGAAAAGGGACCGGACGGACAAACGCTTC.